This entry lists 30 T cell receptor beta chains sequenced from one sample in a study of cytomegalovirus exposure and HLA in healthy donors. The method was immunoSEQ multiplex PCR; TCRdb's version includes in-frame clones alone and lacks a portion of them. In the table there are tens of thousands of clones, 75% to 95% of which are singletons. Specimen: PBMCs. The receptors derive from a woman younger than 45 in good health and CMV-seronegative.

The chain couples TRBV11-1 to TRBJ1-1; D is possibly TRBD1 (5 bases). V lost 3 bases to trimming and J lost 1 base, with 9 bases between them. The CDR3 runs to 14 residues. The germline gives CDR1 SGHAT, CDR2 FQDESV (reference sequence). In DNA, the CDR3 is TGTGCCAGCAGCTTCAGGGCGCGGAACACTGAAGCTTTCTTT. Translation: CASSFRARNTEAFF.

The chain uses TRBV9 and TRBJ1-2, with D possibly matching TRBD1 (5 bases). This CDR3 is 15 amino acids long. V was shortened by 3 bases and J by 1 base, with 13 bases between the two germline ends. The germline gives CDR1 SGDLS, CDR2 YYNGEE. The CDR3 loop is CASSGGRTHNYGYTF. The CDR3 nucleotides are TGTGCCAGCAGCGGGGGGAGGACACATAACTATGGCTACACCTTC. The whole variable domain, filled in from reference TRBV9 and TRBJ1-2, reads DSGVTQTPKHLITATGQRVTLRCSPRSGDLSVYWYQQSLDQGLQFLIQYYNGEERAKGNILERFSAQQFPDLHSELNLSSLELGDSALYFCASSGGRTHNYGYTFGSGTRLTVV.

This chain uses TRBV27 with TRBJ1-2; the D is unclear. This CDR3 is 14 amino acids long. Looked up from germline, CDR1 is MNHEY and CDR2 is SMNVEV (reference sequence). With 3 bases removed from V and 2 bases from J, the gap between germline ends came to 10 bases. The CDR3 DNA reads TGTGCCAGCAGTTTCGGCGGCGGAAACTATGGCTACACCTTC. The encoded protein is CASSFGGGNYGYTF.

The CDR3 region has the DNA TGTGCCCAGCACGTCCACCCGGACCGAGGGCGGCCCCAGCATTTT. Translated: CAQHVHPDRGRPQHF. V usage is TRBV28 and J usage is TRBJ1-5, with D uncertain. The CDR3 runs to 15 residues. The V and J ends lost 11 bases and 9 bases respectively, with 26 bases between them. The V gene's germline CDR1 is MDHEN and CDR2 SYDVKM.

V and J are TRBV15 and TRBJ2-6, with TRBD1 as a possible D gene (5 bases). V lost 0 bases and J lost 3, with 6 bases in between. Germline V CDR1 and CDR2: LNHNV, YYDKDF (reference sequence). The CDR3 contains 15 residues. CDR3 DNA sequence: TGTGCCACCAGCAGAGACAGGGATGGGGCCAACGTCCTGACTTTC. Its translation is CATSRDRDGANVLTF.

CDR3 sequence: CASSIEATSFREQYF. The DNA of the CDR3 is TGTGCCAGTAGTATTGAGGCGACTAGCTTCCGCGAGCAGTACTTC. The chain couples TRBV19 to TRBJ2-7; 7 nucleotides line up with TRBD2. V dropped 3 bases and J dropped 6; count of bases not matched to a gene: 11. Germline loops: CDR1 LNHDA, CDR2 SQIVND (reference sequence). This CDR3 comprises 15 residues.

The V call is TRBV7-2, the J call TRBJ2-1; 9 bases line up with TRBD2. The CDR3 is 16 amino acids. Germline values: CDR1 SGHTA, CDR2 FQGNSA. The junction had 13 bases not matched to a gene; V was cut back by 3 bases and J by 10 bases. CDR3 protein: CASSFSGGRVVGEQFF. CDR3 bases: TGTGCCAGCAGCTTTTCTGGCGGGAGGGTGGTCGGAGAGCAGTTCTTC.

V and J are TRBV5-1 and TRBJ1-4; 7 bases are a match to TRBD1. The germline V gene encodes CDR1 SGHRS and CDR2 YFSETQ. The ends lost 1 base at V and 1 base at J; junction bases unmatched: 4. CDR3 length equals 16 residues. CDR3 in DNA: TGCGCCAGCAGCTTGAGACAGGGAGGAACTAATGAAAAACTGTTTTTT. It translates to CASSLRQGGTNEKLFF.

In nucleotides, the CDR3 is TGTGCCAGTAGTATCTACTTGCTAGGGGGCGGCACTGAAGCTTTCTTT. Encoded protein: CASSIYLLGGGTEAFF. The V gene is TRBV19, the J gene TRBJ1-1; 7 bases are shared with TRBD1. The germline gives CDR1 LNHDA, CDR2 SQIVND (reference sequence). Trimming removed 3 bases from V and 4 bases from J; junction bases left unmatched: 11. There are 16 residues in the CDR3.

The chain has TRBV6-1 and TRBJ2-1, with a weak D call TRBD2 (5 bases). This CDR3 region has 14 residues. V lost 6 bases, J lost 3 bases, and 12 bases lay in between. Germline CDR1 reads MNHNS; CDR2 reads SASEGT. In DNA form, the CDR3 reads TGTGCCAGCAGCCCCGGGAATGACTACAATGAGCAGTTCTTC. Amino acid sequence: CASSPGNDYNEQFF.

V is TRBV28 and J is TRBJ2-1, with 10 bases aligning to TRBD2. Germline V lookup: CDR1 MDHEN, CDR2 SYDVKM. The CDR3 runs to 13 residues. With 10 bases clipped from V and 4 bases from J, the junction kept 4 bases outside the gene matches. The DNA for the CDR3 is TGTGCCACCGGACTAGCGGATTACAATGAGCAGTTCTTC. This translates into CATGLADYNEQFF.

V and J are TRBV6-1 and TRBJ1-1; tentative D call: TRBD1 (6 bases). Germline loops: CDR1 MNHNS, CDR2 SASEGT. V was pared by 6 bases and J by 3 bases, with 11 bases between. This CDR3 has 13 amino acids. For the CDR3, the DNA is TGTGCCAGCAGGACACAGGGTGACACTGAAGCTTTCTTT. It yields the protein CASRTQGDTEAFF.

V is TRBV5-6 and J is TRBJ2-1, with 11 nucleotides matching TRBD2. With V trimmed by 7 bases and J by 6 bases, 9 bases remained unmatched. The CDR3 covers 15 residues. Germline V gene lookup returns CDR1 SGHDT and CDR2 YYEEEE. The CDR3 loop reads CASQIAGGGVNEQFF. CDR3 bases: TGTGCCAGCCAAATAGCGGGAGGGGGAGTCAATGAGCAGTTCTTC.

This clone was recorded a few times. The chain couples TRBV7-3 to TRBJ2-3, with 8 positions matching TRBD2. The germline CDR1 and CDR2 sequences are SGHTA and FQGTGA. Losses at the gene ends were 6 bases for V and 2 bases for J; bases not matched to a gene: 4. This CDR3 is 14 amino acids long. In DNA, the CDR3 is TGTGCCAGCAGTCCTAGCGGGTACACAGATACGCAGTATTTT. Protein sequence: CASSPSGYTDTQYF.

This chain joins TRBV11-3 and TRBJ1-2; D not resolved. CDR3 length: 12 residues. Between the trimmed V and J ends, which lost 6 bases and 8 bases, there was a span of 13 bases. Germline V gene sequence: CDR1 SGHNT, CDR2 YENEEA. The CDR3 nucleotides are TGTGCCAGCAGGGCGGGTCTCTTGGGCTACACCTTC. Protein: CASRAGLLGYTF.

The genes are TRBV27 and TRBJ2-7; the D gene is possibly TRBD2 (6 bases). In germline, CDR1 is MNHEY, CDR2 SMNVEV (reference sequence). The V and J ends lost 1 base and 2 bases respectively, with 12 bases between them. The CDR3 spans 15 residues. The CDR3 DNA reads as TGTGCCAGCAGTTTATTCGGGACTGCACCCTACGAGCAGTACTTC. As protein: CASSLFGTAPYEQYF.

The chain recombines TRBV7-8 with TRBJ1-3; no firm D call. CDR1 is SGHVS, CDR2 FQNEAQ, per germline. V gave up 0 bases and J gave up 0 bases, with 6 bases separating them. The CDR3 runs 15 residues. The CDR3 DNA reads TGTGCCAGCAGCTTAGCGAGCGACTCTGGAAACACCATATATTTT. Translated: CASSLASDSGNTIYF.

V gene TRBV28 combines with J gene TRBJ2-1; TRBD2 aligns across 10 bases. Germline CDR1 and CDR2: MDHEN and SYDVKM. V shed 5 bases, J shed 6 bases, and the junction held 4 bases outside the gene matches. The length of the CDR3 is 14 residues. The CDR3 loop reads CASSASSGSNEQFF. CDR3 in DNA: TGTGCCAGCAGTGCGTCTAGCGGGAGCAATGAGCAGTTCTTC.

The chain employs TRBV30 and TRBJ2-7, with 9 bases aligning to TRBD1. V was pared by 5 bases and J by 6 bases, with 2 bases of the junction left unmatched. Per germline, CDR1 GTSNPN and CDR2 SVGIG (reference sequence). This CDR3 has 11 amino acids. The CDR3 loop is CAWGQGTEQYF. DNA of the CDR3: TGTGCCTGGGGACAGGGGACCGAGCAGTACTTC.

This clone has a single count. The chain couples TRBV28 to TRBJ2-7; no clear D. Looked up from germline, CDR1 is MDHEN and CDR2 is SYDVKM. This CDR3 has 11 amino acids. Trimming took off 4 bases at V and 9 bases at J, with 10 bases between the two ends. This CDR3 is CASSSTGGQYF. In DNA, the CDR3 is TGTGCCAGCAGTTCGACGGGTGGGCAGTACTTC.

The rearrangement links TRBV29-1 to TRBJ1-1, with TRBD1 matching over 7 bases. This CDR3 is 13 amino acids long. The junction had 6 bases not matched to a gene; V was cut back by 7 bases and J by 1 base. Per the germline V gene, CDR1 is SQVTM and CDR2 is ANQGSEA. CDR3 sequence (DNA): TGCAGCGCCCAGACAGGGTCGAACACTGAAGCTTTCTTT. It encodes CSAQTGSNTEAFF.

This sequence joins TRBV18 and TRBJ2-1; 9 bases match TRBD2. The germline CDR1 and CDR2 sequences are KGHSH and LQKENI. This CDR3 is built from 17 residues. The junction had 8 bases not matched to a gene; V was cut back by 3 bases and J by 2 bases. This CDR3 reads CASSPLAREGPYNEQFF. The CDR3 nucleotides read TGTGCCAGCTCACCCCTGGCGCGGGAGGGCCCCTACAATGAGCAGTTCTTC.

CDR3 region: CASSVAPSGRGNEQFF. CDR3 in DNA: TGTGCCAGCAGCGTAGCGCCTAGCGGGAGGGGCAATGAGCAGTTCTTC. The gene calls are TRBV9 and TRBJ2-1; TRBD2 aligns across 12 bases. CDR1 and CDR2 (germline): SGDLS, YYNGEE. CDR3 length: 16 amino acids. The ends lost 0 bases at V and 6 bases at J; junction bases unmatched: 4.

The chain couples TRBV5-4 to TRBJ2-2, with 7 bases that match TRBD2. The V and J ends lost 0 bases and 4 bases, in that order; junction bases with no gene match: 3. The germline V gene has CDR1 SGHNT and CDR2 YYREEE (reference sequence). CDR3 size: 15 residues. DNA of the CDR3: TGTGCCAGCAGCTTGGGGAGCGGGATCACCGGGGAGCTGTTTTTT. It encodes CASSLGSGITGELFF.

The V and J genes are TRBV28 and TRBJ2-7; TRBD2 matches at 7 bases. Germline CDR1 is MDHEN and CDR2 is SYDVKM. V dropped 4 bases and J dropped 4; count of bases not matched to a gene: 10. The CDR3 covers 15 residues. As DNA, the CDR3 is TGTGCCAGCAGTTCTTTCGGGCGGGGGATGTACGAGCAGTACTTC. Its translation is CASSSFGRGMYEQYF.

This chain's CDR3 is CASSLLSRGTDTQYF. In nucleotides, the CDR3 is TGTGCCAGCAGCTTATTGAGTCGCGGCACAGATACGCAGTATTTT. This chain links TRBV7-6 with TRBJ2-3; D call uncertain. Trimming stripped 2 bases from V and 1 base from J, with 10 bases between. Germline V gene data show CDR1 as SGHVS and CDR2 as FNYEAQ. CDR3 length equals 15 residues. Combining the CDR3 with reference TRBV7-6 and TRBJ2-3 gives the whole variable domain GAGVSQSPRYKVTKRGQDVALRCDPISGHVSLYWYRQALGQGPEFLTYFNYEAQQDKSGLPNDRFSAERPEGSISTLTIQRTEQRDSAMYRCASSLLSRGTDTQYFGPGTRLTVL.

V gene TRBV7-8 combines with J gene TRBJ2-1; tentatively, D is TRBD1 (6 bases). From germline, CDR1 is SGHVS and CDR2 FQNEAQ. This CDR3 spans 17 amino acids. V was pared by 5 bases and J by 8 bases, with 25 bases between. In DNA form, the CDR3 reads TGTGCCAGCAGCATAGAATCGGGACACCCTGTTGCATATGAGCAGTTCTTC. It yields the protein CASSIESGHPVAYEQFF.

The chain is built from TRBV7-3 and TRBJ1-1; TRBD1 might be the D (6 bases). Germline V lookup: CDR1 SGHTA, CDR2 FQGTGA. Deletions cut 5 bases from V and 3 bases from J, with 10 bases between. This CDR3 has 13 residues. The CDR3 protein is CASSPGAYTEAFF. CDR3 coding DNA: TGTGCCAGCAGCCCAGGGGCTTACACTGAAGCTTTCTTT. Full variable domain (remainder filled in from reference TRBV7-3 and TRBJ1-1): GAGVSQTPSNKVTEKGKYVELRCDPISGHTALYWYRQSLGQGPEFLIYFQGTGAADDSGLPNDRFFAVRPEGSVSTLKIQRTERGDSAVYLCASSPGAYTEAFFGQGTRLTVV.

The chain links TRBV5-4 to TRBJ2-5; 7 bases are shared with TRBD2. Trimming cost V 5 bases and J 3 bases; bases outside gene matches: 7. The germline CDR1 and CDR2 sequences are SGHNT and YYREEE (reference sequence). This CDR3 has 14 amino acids. In nucleotides, the CDR3 is TGTGCCAGCAGGAGTCGGGAGGACGAAGAGACCCAGTACTTC. It translates to CASRSREDEETQYF. The full variable domain, rest sourced from reference TRBV5-4 and TRBJ2-5, is ETGVTQSPTHLIKTRGQQVTLRCSSQSGHNTVSWYQQALGQGPQFIFQYYREEENGRGNFPPRFSGLQFPNYSSELNVNALELDDSALYLCASRSREDEETQYFGPGTRLLVL.

The chain carries TRBV29-1 and TRBJ1-2; TRBD1 matches 8 bases. The junction had 8 bases not matched to a gene; V was cut back by 7 bases and J by 4 bases. The germline V gene encodes CDR1 SQVTM and CDR2 ANQGSEA. The CDR3 is 13 residues long. This CDR3 is CSAGTGRFYGYTF. The CDR3 DNA sequence: TGCAGCGCCGGGACAGGACGTTTCTATGGCTACACCTTC.